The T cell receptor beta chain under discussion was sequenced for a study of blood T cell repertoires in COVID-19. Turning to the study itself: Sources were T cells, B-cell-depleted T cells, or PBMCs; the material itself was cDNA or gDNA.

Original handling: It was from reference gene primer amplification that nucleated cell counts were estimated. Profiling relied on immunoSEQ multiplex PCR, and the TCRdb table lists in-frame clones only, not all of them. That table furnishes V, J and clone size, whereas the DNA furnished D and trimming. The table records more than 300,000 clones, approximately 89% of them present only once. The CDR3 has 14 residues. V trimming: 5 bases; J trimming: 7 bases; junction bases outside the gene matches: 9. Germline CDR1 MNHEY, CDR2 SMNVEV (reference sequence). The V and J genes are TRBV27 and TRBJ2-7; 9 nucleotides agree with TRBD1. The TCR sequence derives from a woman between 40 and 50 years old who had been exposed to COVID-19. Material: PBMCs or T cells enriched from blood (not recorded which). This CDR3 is CASSPLGQGNEQYF. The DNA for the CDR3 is TGTGCCAGCAGTCCCCTGGGACAGGGCAATGAGCAGTACTTC.